A selection of T cell receptor beta chains follows, all from one sample in a study of beta chain features in type 1 diabetes. TCRdb's table, derived via immunoSEQ multiplex PCR, lists solely in-frame clones and lacks some. The sample lists about 140,000 clones, 9.5% to 10% occurring once. The sequencing input was central memory CD4+ T cells from blood. All receptors derive from a woman in her forties in good health. Each CDR3 is given without its conserved first and last residue.

J: TRBJ2-2; V: TRBV7-9; length: 12; CDR3: ASSLQENTGELF
J: TRBJ2-5; V: TRBV6-4; length: 11; CDR3: ASASRDGETQY
J: TRBJ2-5; V: TRBV5-5; length: 13; CDR3: ASGRGGQGQETQY
J: TRBJ1-4; V: TRBV2; length: 11; CDR3: ASSEGAQEKLF
J: TRBJ2-3; V: TRBV7-8; length: 13; CDR3: ASSLGWGGENTQY
J: TRBJ2-1; V: TRBV10-3; length: 13; CDR3: AISRGLAGYNEQF
J: TRBJ2-5; V: TRBV7-9; length: 13; CDR3: ASSLVSTAQETQY
J: TRBJ1-5; V: TRBV2; length: 13; CDR3: ASSDILGANQPQH
J: TRBJ2-3; V: TRBV25-1; length: 11; CDR3: ASSTLQGDTQY
J: TRBJ2-2; V: TRBV15; length: 12; CDR3: ATSREGGAGELF
J: TRBJ2-3; V: TRBV6-5; length: 11; CDR3: ASSYFASGTQY
J: TRBJ1-1; V: TRBV2; length: 12; CDR3: ASRGTAFNTEAF
J: TRBJ1-5; V: TRBV19; length: 12; CDR3: ASTLRQGNQPQH
J: TRBJ1-1; V: TRBV6-6; length: 14; CDR3: ASSENSGRANTEAF
J: TRBJ2-7; V: TRBV7-7; length: 12; CDR3: ARRKQGVAYEQY
J: TRBJ1-6; V: TRBV27; length: 13; CDR3: ASSLSAYGNSPLH
J: TRBJ1-2; V: TRBV5-1; length: 11; CDR3: ASSDDGDYGYT
J: TRBJ1-1; V: TRBV11-2; length: 12; CDR3: ASSPTGDGFEAF
J: TRBJ1-4; V: TRBV23-1; length: 13; CDR3: ASPPPGQQNEKLF
J: TRBJ2-5; V: TRBV7-9; length: 12; CDR3: ASSLVSSQETQY
J: TRBJ2-1; V: TRBV7-8; length: 11; CDR3: ASSLVDTNEQF
J: TRBJ2-2; V: TRBV14; length: 13; CDR3: ASSQVQGGTGELF
J: TRBJ2-1; V: TRBV7-7; length: 13; CDR3: ASSPRGEAVNEQF
J: TRBJ1-1; V: TRBV11-2; length: 13; CDR3: ASSLGARMNTEAF
J: TRBJ2-3; V: TRBV5-1; length: 15; CDR3: ASSSTASGGTTDTQY
J: TRBJ1-4; V: TRBV5-1; length: 14; CDR3: ASSLAPSGANEKLF
J: TRBJ2-7; V: TRBV5-6; length: 10; CDR3: ASRGRLPEQY
J: TRBJ1-2; V: TRBV18; length: 12; CDR3: ASSLRKQGDGYT
J: TRBJ2-3; V: TRBV9; length: 10; CDR3: ASSRSADTQY
J: TRBJ1-1; V: TRBV11-2; length: 13; CDR3: ASSLATGGRTEAF
J: TRBJ1-2; V: TRBV25-1; length: 10; CDR3: ASSTGRAGYT